This T cell receptor beta chain comes out of a study of shared clonotypes between healthy human individuals. Study-wide findings and caveats: Tissues were not sampled, only blood, and their repertoires likely differ. Investigators expected sequencing depth to affect clonotype sharing among donors.

In germline, CDR1 is SGHTS, CDR2 YDEGEE. There are 15 residues in the CDR3. J lost 7 bases, V lost 3 bases, and 7 bases had no gene match. Original processing notes: ImmunoSEQ output held junction-only sequences without quality scores, so filtering differed. The repertoire was sequenced with immunoSEQ multiplex PCR; TCRdb's copy has only in-frame clones and lacks some. From that table come the V and J calls and clone size; the DNA was used to work out D and trimming. The data hold around 1.1 million clones, with around 77% observed a single time. The donor cohort consisted entirely of Caucasian adults residing in Nashville, Tennessee. A word on this clone: Its specificity is not known.

The receptor comes from a man between 18 and 29 years old in good health. Some clones in this sample may be carry-over from other donors' samples. This chain uses TRBV5-8 with TRBJ2-5; 12 positions agree with TRBD1. Sequenced input: memory CD4+ T cells from PBMCs. Noted subset: CD45RA-negative fraction. In DNA, the CDR3 is TGTGCCAGCAGCTCAGGGACAGGGGGCCGAGGGACCCAGTACTTC. Encoded protein: CASSSGTGGRGTQYF. The variable domain in full, with the rest retrieved from reference TRBV5-8 and TRBJ2-5, is EAGVTQSPTHLIKTRGQQATLRCSPISGHTSVYWYQQALGLGLQFLLWYDEGEERNRGNFPPRFSGRQFPNYSSELNVNALELEDSALYLCASSSGTGGRGTQYFGPGTRLLVL.